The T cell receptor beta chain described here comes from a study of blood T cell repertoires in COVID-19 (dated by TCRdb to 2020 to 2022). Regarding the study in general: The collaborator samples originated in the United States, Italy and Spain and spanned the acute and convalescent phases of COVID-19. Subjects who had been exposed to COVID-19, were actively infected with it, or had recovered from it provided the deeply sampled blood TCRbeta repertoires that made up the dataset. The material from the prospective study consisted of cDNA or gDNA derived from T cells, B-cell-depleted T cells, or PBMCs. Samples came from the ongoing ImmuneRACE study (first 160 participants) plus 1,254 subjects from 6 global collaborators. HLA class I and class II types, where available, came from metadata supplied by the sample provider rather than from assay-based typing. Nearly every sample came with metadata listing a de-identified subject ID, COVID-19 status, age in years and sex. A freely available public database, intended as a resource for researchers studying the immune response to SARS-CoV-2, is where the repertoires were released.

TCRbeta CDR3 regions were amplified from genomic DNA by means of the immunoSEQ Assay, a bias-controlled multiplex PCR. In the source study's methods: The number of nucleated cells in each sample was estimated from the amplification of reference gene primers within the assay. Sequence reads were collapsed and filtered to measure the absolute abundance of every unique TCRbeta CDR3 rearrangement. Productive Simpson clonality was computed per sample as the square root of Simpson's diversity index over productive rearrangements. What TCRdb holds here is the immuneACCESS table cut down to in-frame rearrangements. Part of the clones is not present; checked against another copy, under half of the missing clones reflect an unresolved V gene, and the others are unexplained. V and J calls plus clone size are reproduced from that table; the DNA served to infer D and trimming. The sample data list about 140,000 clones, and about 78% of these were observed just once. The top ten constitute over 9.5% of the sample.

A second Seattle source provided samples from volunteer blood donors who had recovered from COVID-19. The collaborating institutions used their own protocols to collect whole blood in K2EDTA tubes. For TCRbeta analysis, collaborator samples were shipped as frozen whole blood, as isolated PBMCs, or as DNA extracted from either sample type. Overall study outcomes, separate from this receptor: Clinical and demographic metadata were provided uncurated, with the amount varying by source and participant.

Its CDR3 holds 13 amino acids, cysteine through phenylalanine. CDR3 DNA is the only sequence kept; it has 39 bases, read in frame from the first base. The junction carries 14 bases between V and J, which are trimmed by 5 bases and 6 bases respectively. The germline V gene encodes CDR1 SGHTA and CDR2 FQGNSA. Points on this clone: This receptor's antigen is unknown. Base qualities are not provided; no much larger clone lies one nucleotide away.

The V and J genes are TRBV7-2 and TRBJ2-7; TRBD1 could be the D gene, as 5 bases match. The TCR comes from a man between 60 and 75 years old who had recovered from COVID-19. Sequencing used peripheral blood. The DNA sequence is TGTGCCAGCAGCCCACGGCGCCAGGGCGAGCAGTACTTC. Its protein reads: CASSPRRQGEQYF.